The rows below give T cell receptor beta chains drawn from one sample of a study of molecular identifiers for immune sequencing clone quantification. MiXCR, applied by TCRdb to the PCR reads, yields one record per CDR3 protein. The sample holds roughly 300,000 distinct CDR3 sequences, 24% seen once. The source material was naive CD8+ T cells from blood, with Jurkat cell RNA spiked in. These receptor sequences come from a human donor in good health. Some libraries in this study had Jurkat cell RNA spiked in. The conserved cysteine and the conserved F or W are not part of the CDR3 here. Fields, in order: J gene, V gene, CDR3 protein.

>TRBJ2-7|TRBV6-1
ASNEGEQY
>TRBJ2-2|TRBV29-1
SARERAGGHTGELF
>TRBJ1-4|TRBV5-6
ASSPRGPIKKLF
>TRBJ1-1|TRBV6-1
ACVQNTEAF
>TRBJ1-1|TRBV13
ASSYRTDNTEAF
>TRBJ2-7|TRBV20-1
SARDDSRPSDEQY
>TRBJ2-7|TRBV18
ASSPPGPMSSYEQY
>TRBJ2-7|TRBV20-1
SASGDRGYEQY
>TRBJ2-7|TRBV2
ASTPSSYVQY
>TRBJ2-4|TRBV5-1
ASSLAASGRAPKNIQY
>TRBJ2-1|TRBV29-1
SVEGGWDIEQF
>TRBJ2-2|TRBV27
ASSRQGVMDTGELF
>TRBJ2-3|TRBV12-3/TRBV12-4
ASRRGGFTPSTDTQY
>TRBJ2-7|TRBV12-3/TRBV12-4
ASSQTQGVREQY
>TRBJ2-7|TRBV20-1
SAPTGQNYEQY
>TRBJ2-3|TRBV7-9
ASSTNNLSGGLPITDTQY
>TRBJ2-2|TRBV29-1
SVETGGANTGELF
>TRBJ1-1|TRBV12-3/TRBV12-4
ASSPFRQNTEAF
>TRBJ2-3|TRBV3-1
ASSPKLSTDTQY
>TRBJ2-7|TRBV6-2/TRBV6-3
ASNYSWEQY
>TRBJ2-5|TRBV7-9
ASSFVEGKETQY
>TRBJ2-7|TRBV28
ATTTTGLGYEQY
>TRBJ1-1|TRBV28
ATRDQNTEAF
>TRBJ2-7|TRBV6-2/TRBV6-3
ASSYVGPTGNEQY
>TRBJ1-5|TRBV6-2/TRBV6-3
AGRDWGNQPQH
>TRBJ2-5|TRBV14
ASSQGVETQY
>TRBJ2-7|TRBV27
ASSVGQGNLYEQY
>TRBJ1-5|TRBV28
ASSQGFFDNQPQH
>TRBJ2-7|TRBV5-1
ASSLAGRAIDEQY
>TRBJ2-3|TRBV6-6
AHGTGVDTQY
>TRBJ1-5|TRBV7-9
ASRPAADQPQH
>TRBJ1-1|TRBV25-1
ASSEFGAATEAF
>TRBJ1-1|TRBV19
ASSVGHTEAF
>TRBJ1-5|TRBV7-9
ASSLGKEPLPQH
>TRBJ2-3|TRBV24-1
ATSDRSGSTDTQY
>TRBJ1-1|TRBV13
ASQRETTEAF
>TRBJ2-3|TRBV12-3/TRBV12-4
ASGLGSSTDTQY
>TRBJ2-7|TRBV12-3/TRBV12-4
ASRTGRGEQY
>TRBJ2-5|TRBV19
ASSTDARVETQY
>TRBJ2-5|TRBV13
ASSRSGTGGQETQY
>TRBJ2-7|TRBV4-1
ASSQDRAGLTYEQY
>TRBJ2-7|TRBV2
ASTPLDGPNSYEQY
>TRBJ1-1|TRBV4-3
ASSQDLWRPTEAF
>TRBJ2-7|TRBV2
ASTGGLAEQGNSYEQY
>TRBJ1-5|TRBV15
ATSNRDYRPH
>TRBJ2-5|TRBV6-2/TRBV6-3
ASSTGTPQETQY
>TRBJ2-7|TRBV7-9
ASSPGQAVGQY
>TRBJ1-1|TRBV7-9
TSSPPFREAF